Listed here are 23 T cell receptor beta chains from one sample, sequenced in a study of T cell changes during pregnancy in multiple sclerosis. The method was immunoSEQ multiplex PCR; TCRdb's version includes in-frame clones alone and lacks a portion of them. The sample comprises roughly 54,000 clones, about 90% of which are singletons, and approximately 0.58% rests with the top ten. The starting material was CD4+ T cells from peripheral blood mononuclear cells, obtained after pregnancy. The source of these receptors is a female donor with multiple sclerosis, enrolled in a pregnancy study.

This chain joins TRBV10-3 and TRBJ2-1; 7 positions agree with TRBD2. This CDR3 spans 18 amino acids. The V gene end was trimmed by 0 bases and the J gene end by 0 bases; junction bases not matched to a gene: 8. Germline V gives CDR1 ENHRY, CDR2 SYGVKD. The CDR3 here is CAISESYSGPSSYNEQFF. Here the CDR3 DNA reads TGTGCCATCAGTGAGTCCTATAGCGGGCCTAGCTCCTACAATGAGCAGTTCTTC.

The V gene is TRBV5-5, the J gene TRBJ2-7; 7 positions match TRBD2. Germline loops: CDR1 SGHKS, CDR2 YYEKEE (reference sequence). V lost 5 bases, J lost 4 bases, and 9 bases stayed unmatched. The CDR3 sequence is 14 residues long. CDR3 coding DNA: TGTGCCAGCAGATCAAGCGGGGTCGTGTACGAGCAGTACTTC. Its translation is CASRSSGVVYEQYF.

The count of this clone is one. The chain carries TRBV9 and TRBJ2-5, with TRBD2 matching 11 bases. Trimming removed 0 bases from V and 5 bases from J; junction bases left unmatched: 3. Looked up from germline, CDR1 is SGDLS and CDR2 is YYNGEE. The CDR3 has 15 residues. For the CDR3, the DNA is TGTGCCAGCAGCGTAGTAGCGGGGGGGCGGGAGACCCAGTACTTC. Its protein is CASSVVAGGRETQYF.

The V and J genes are TRBV19 and TRBJ1-2; 9 positions match TRBD1. CDR1 and CDR2 from the germline V gene are LNHDA and SQIVND (reference sequence). V lost 4 bases to trimming and J lost 7 bases; unmatched junction nucleotides: 10. The CDR3 is made up of 15 amino acids. CDR3 nucleotide sequence: TGTGCCAGTAGTAAGGCGACAGGGGGTGTGCCTGGCTACACCTTC. It is translated as CASSKATGGVPGYTF.

This clone was detected once. Here the CDR3 DNA reads TGCGCCAGCAGCTTGAATGACAGGGGGCTCTTCTATGGCTACACCTTC. It is translated as CASSLNDRGLFYGYTF. The chain uses TRBV5-1 and TRBJ1-2; 10 bases fit TRBD1. The CDR3 consists of 16 residues. J gave up 4 bases and V 1 base, and 7 bases lay outside the gene matches. Germline-derived CDR1 and CDR2 are SGHRS and YFSETQ.

The chain carries TRBV6-5 and TRBJ1-1, with D unclear. The germline CDR1 and CDR2 sequences are MNHEY and SVGAGI. Trimming stripped 5 bases from V and 0 bases from J, with 7 bases between. The length of the CDR3 is 13 residues. The DNA for the CDR3 is TGTGCCAGCAGTACGAGGGTGAACACTGAAGCTTTCTTT. Its protein product is CASSTRVNTEAFF.

The chain combines TRBV6-1 with TRBJ2-4, with D tentatively TRBD2 (6 bases). With 6 bases removed from V and 1 base from J, the gap between germline ends came to 10 bases. Looked up from germline, CDR1 is MNHNS and CDR2 is SASEGT. The CDR3 runs to 14 residues. The CDR3 is CASSGGVAKNIQYF. DNA for the CDR3: TGTGCCAGCAGCGGAGGGGTGGCCAAAAACATTCAGTACTTC.

The sample holds one count of this clone. V gene TRBV19 combines with J gene TRBJ2-3, with 11 bases lining up with TRBD2. The CDR3 loop spans 15 amino acids. V dropped 5 bases and J dropped 6; count of bases not matched to a gene: 7. CDR1 is LNHDA and CDR2 is SQIVND in the germline V gene (reference sequence). CDR3 amino acids: CASSRSSGGLDTQYF. The CDR3, as DNA: TGTGCCAGTAGTCGTTCTAGCGGGGGGTTGGATACGCAGTATTTT.

The chain is built from TRBV4-2 and TRBJ1-4; 7 bases match TRBD1. CDR1 LGHNA and CDR2 YNFKEQ come from the germline V gene. The ends lost 1 base at V and 7 bases at J; junction bases unmatched: 3. The CDR3 length is 14 residues. The CDR3 protein is CASSQGTGGEKLFF. The CDR3 DNA sequence: TGTGCCAGCAGCCAAGGGACAGGAGGTGAAAAACTGTTTTTT.

CDR3 loop: CATTGRRDNQPQHF. The CDR3 bases are TGTGCCACAACCGGCCGCAGGGACAATCAGCCCCAGCATTTT. The chain recombines TRBV28 with TRBJ1-5, with D tentatively TRBD1 (5 bases). The CDR3 is 14 residues long. V shed 10 bases and J shed 3 bases, with 16 bases lying between them. The germline V gene has CDR1 MDHEN and CDR2 SYDVKM.

The rearrangement links TRBV27 to TRBJ1-1, with TRBD1 as a possible D gene (5 bases). Trimming cost V 7 bases and J 1 base, with 13 bases left between them. The CDR3 runs to 14 residues. The germline CDR1 and CDR2 sequences are MNHEY and SMNVEV (reference sequence). Here the CDR3 reads CASIPGGGNTEAFF. CDR3 coding DNA: TGTGCCAGCATCCCCGGGGGGGGGAACACTGAAGCTTTCTTT.

J is TRBJ1-2 and V is TRBV5-5, with D possibly being TRBD1 (6 bases). Germline V CDR1 and CDR2: SGHKS, YYEKEE (reference sequence). The CDR3 is 13 amino acids. V was cut by 4 bases and J by 2 bases, with 9 bases left in between. The CDR3 DNA reads TGTGCCAGCAGCGCGACAGGAAACTATGGCTACACCTTC. This sequence encodes CASSATGNYGYTF.

The chain recombines TRBV19 with TRBJ2-1, with D possibly matching TRBD1 (5 bases). The CDR3 covers 14 residues. V dropped 5 bases and J dropped 0 bases, with 8 bases sitting between them. Looked up from germline, CDR1 is LNHDA and CDR2 is SQIVND (reference sequence). CDR3 nucleotides: TGTGCCAGTAGTCGGACAATCTCCTACAATGAGCAGTTCTTC. Translation: CASSRTISYNEQFF.

This chain uses TRBV30 with TRBJ2-5; D is possibly TRBD2 (7 bases). Trimming took off 6 bases at V and 4 bases at J, with 18 bases between the two ends. The CDR3 has 14 residues. Germline V gives CDR1 GTSNPN, CDR2 SVGIG (reference sequence). The CDR3: CACPVRGARETQYF. The CDR3 DNA follows: TGTGCCTGCCCGGTCCGGGGGGCTCGAGAGACCCAGTACTTC.

The V and J genes are TRBV6-1 and TRBJ2-7, with TRBD1 matching 10 bases. V gave up 4 bases and J gave up 2 bases; unmatched junction bases: 14. The CDR3 is 18 residues long. Germline V gives CDR1 MNHNS, CDR2 SASEGT. CDR3 sequence reads: CASSALPGQGPRPYEQYF. In DNA, the CDR3 is TGTGCCAGCAGTGCACTCCCGGGACAGGGGCCACGGCCCTACGAGCAGTACTTC.

V is TRBV4-1 and J is TRBJ2-5; 10 bases agree with TRBD2. The V and J ends lost 3 bases and 6 bases, in that order; junction bases with no gene match: 16. From germline, CDR1 is MGHRA and CDR2 YSYEKL. The length of the CDR3 is 18 residues. CDR3 nucleotides: TGCGCCAGCAGCCACGCGGAGCGGGGGGGCATGTATCCAAAGACCCAGTACTTC. This translates into CASSHAERGGMYPKTQYF.

This clone was seen only once. The J gene is TRBJ1-1, the V gene TRBV7-9, with a tentative D call TRBD1 (6 bases). The CDR3 contains 14 residues. The germline V gene has CDR1 SEHNR and CDR2 FQNEAQ (reference sequence). The V end was cut by 6 bases, the J end by 4 bases, with 15 bases between. The CDR3 bases are TGTGCCAGCAGTTTACAGGGTAGCTCCACTGAAGCTTTCTTT. Translated, it gives CASSLQGSSTEAFF.

This clone was seen a single time. V gene TRBV19 combines with J gene TRBJ1-1; 7 nucleotides agree with TRBD1. Germline CDR1 is LNHDA and CDR2 is SQIVND (reference sequence). This CDR3 has 17 amino acids. V dropped 0 bases and J dropped 1; count of bases not matched to a gene: 8. In DNA, the CDR3 is TGTGCCAGTAGTATAGATCAGGAGACAGGGAGGAACACTGAAGCTTTCTTT. It encodes CASSIDQETGRNTEAFF.

For the CDR3, the DNA is TGTGCCAGCACCGAAGGATGGGGACAGGGACTTAGCCGAGATACGCAGTATTTT. Amino acid sequence: CASTEGWGQGLSRDTQYF. The V gene is TRBV9, the J gene TRBJ2-3; 9 bases are shared with TRBD1. The CDR3 sequence is 18 residues long. Trimming cost V 6 bases and J 5 bases; bases outside gene matches: 19. Per the germline V gene, CDR1 is SGDLS and CDR2 is YYNGEE. Full variable domain (rest looked up from reference TRBV9 and TRBJ2-3): DSGVTQTPKHLITATGQRVTLRCSPRSGDLSVYWYQQSLDQGLQFLIQYYNGEERAKGNILERFSAQQFPDLHSELNLSSLELGDSALYFCASTEGWGQGLSRDTQYFGPGTRLTVL.

This clone was recorded only once. The chain couples TRBV6-6 to TRBJ1-2; TRBD1 matches 7 bases. This CDR3 has 15 amino acids. J was trimmed by 0 bases and V by 4 bases; bases with no gene match: 5. The germline CDR1 and CDR2 sequences are MNHNY and SVGAGI (reference sequence). CDR3 in amino acids: CASSFLQGPNYGYTF. CDR3 sequence (DNA): TGTGCCAGCAGTTTCTTACAGGGGCCTAACTATGGCTACACCTTC.

CDR3 region: CASSYTENTEAFF. In nucleotides, the CDR3 is TGTGCCAGCAGTTATACAGAGAACACTGAAGCTTTCTTT. This chain connects TRBV27 to TRBJ1-1; no clear D gene. V shed 4 bases and J shed 1 base, with 7 bases lying between them. The CDR3 runs 13 residues. CDR1 is MNHEY, CDR2 SMNVEV, per germline (reference sequence).

The chain's CDR3 is CASKGQGGSPLHF. The CDR3 region has the DNA TGTGCCAGCAAAGGACAGGGCGGGTCACCCCTCCACTTT. V is TRBV2 and J is TRBJ1-6; 8 bases are a match to TRBD1. The CDR3 is 13 residues long. Losses at the gene ends were 7 bases for V and 10 bases for J; bases not matched to a gene: 6. The germline CDR1 and CDR2 sequences are SNHLY and FYNNEI.

J is TRBJ2-5 and V is TRBV19, with D possibly TRBD2 on 6 matching bases. CDR3 length: 14 residues. CDR1 LNHDA and CDR2 SQIVND come from the germline V gene (reference sequence). V lost 10 bases and J 5 bases, leaving 20 bases between the germline ends. CDR3 loop: CATAEGSGSETQYF. In nucleotides, the CDR3 is TGTGCCACCGCGGAGGGGTCTGGGTCGGAGACCCAGTACTTC.